This T cell receptor (beta chain) was obtained from a study of monozygotic twins with inflammatory bowel disease. Using the 5' RACE reads, TCRdb records one entry per CDR3 protein without DNA. The table for this sample gives some 160,000 distinct CDR3 sequences. CDR3 size: 13 residues. Germline lookup yields CDR1 SQVTM and CDR2 ANQGSEA. The source of this sequence is a human donor with ulcerative colitis or Crohn's disease, or a healthy co-twin of an affected twin (not recorded which). The chain is built from TRBV29-1 and TRBJ2-5; TCRdb reports TRBD1, a call that lacks DNA to check it against. The sequencing input was blood. CDR3 sequence reads: CSVGSDWGETQYF. Combining the CDR3 with reference TRBV29-1 and TRBJ2-5 gives the whole variable domain SAVISQKPSRDICQRGTSLTIQCQVDSQVTMMFWYRQQPGQSLTLIATANQGSEATYESGFVIDKFPISRPNLTFSTLTVSNMSPEDSSIYLCSVGSDWGETQYFGPGTRLLVL.